This is a list of T cell receptor beta chains from one sample in a study of T-cell memory formation after mild COVID-19. MiXCR, applied by TCRdb to the 5' RACE reads, yields one record per CDR3 protein. The table lists about 560,000 distinct CDR3 sequences, roughly 22% of them singletons. The specimen was PBMCs or a T cell subset sorted from them (not recorded which). The receptors stem from an adult woman who had mild COVID-19 (a few samples of this study predate the infection). Cell type and time point are not known. The CDR3 runs from the conserved cysteine through the conserved F or W. The D gene is left open where the match is weak. Not all rows give a size; the values are once, few, many and, for expanded clones, a class.

d_call	clone_size	j_call	v_call	cdr3_aa	cdr3_nt
-	few	TRBJ2-1	TRBV6-6	CASSYSGREQFF	TGTGCCAGCAGTTACTCTGGTCGGGAGCAGTTCTTC
TRBD1	-	TRBJ2-5	TRBV14	CASSQDWGQVKETQYF	TGTGCCAGCAGCCAAGATTGGGGACAGGTTAAAGAGACCCAGTACTTC
-	-	TRBJ2-3	TRBV20-1	CSARAPSGGGLGTQYF	TGCAGTGCTAGAGCACCAAGTGGCGGGGGCTTGGGTACGCAGTATTTT
TRBD1	many	TRBJ2-4	TRBV12-3/TRBV12-4	CASSFAGGLAKNIQYF	TGTGCCAGCAGTTTCGCAGGGGGCTTAGCCAAAAACATTCAGTACTTC
TRBD1	few	TRBJ1-2	TRBV5-4	CASSWGQAYYGYTF	TGTGCCAGCAGCTGGGGACAGGCCTACTATGGCTACACCTTC
TRBD2	-	TRBJ2-1	TRBV9	CASSVQVAGVGEQFF	TGTGCCAGCAGCGTACAGGTAGCGGGAGTCGGTGAGCAGTTCTTC
-	many	TRBJ2-1	TRBV7-8	CASSSYQRQAIRPNNEQFF	TGTGCCAGCAGCTCGTACCAGCGCCAAGCGATCCGACCTAACAATGAGCAGTTCTTC
-	few	TRBJ1-2	TRBV5-5	CASSRAGGRIGGYTF	TGTGCCAGCAGCCGAGCCGGGGGCCGGATTGGTGGCTACACCTTC
-	-	TRBJ2-7	TRBV12-3/TRBV12-4	CASSSEGLMRYEQYF	TGTGCCAGCAGTTCAGAGGGCCTAATGAGGTACGAGCAGTACTTC
TRBD2	few	TRBJ2-7	TRBV7-2	CASSPSGRAVEQYF	TGTGCCAGCAGCCCTAGCGGGAGGGCGGTCGAGCAGTACTTC
-	-	TRBJ2-7	TRBV3-1	CASSQLAAYEQYF	TGTGCCAGCAGCCAATTAGCGGCATACGAGCAGTACTTC